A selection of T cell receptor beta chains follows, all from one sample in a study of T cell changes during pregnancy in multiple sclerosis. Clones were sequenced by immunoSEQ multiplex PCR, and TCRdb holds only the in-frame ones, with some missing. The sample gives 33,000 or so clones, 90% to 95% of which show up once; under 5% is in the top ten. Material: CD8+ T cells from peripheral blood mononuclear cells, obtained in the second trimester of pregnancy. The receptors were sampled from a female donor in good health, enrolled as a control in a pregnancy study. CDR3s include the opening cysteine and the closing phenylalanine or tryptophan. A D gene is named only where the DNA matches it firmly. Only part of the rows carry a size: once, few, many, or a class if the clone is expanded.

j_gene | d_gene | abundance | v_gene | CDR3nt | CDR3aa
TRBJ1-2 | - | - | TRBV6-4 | TGTGCCAGCAGTGATATAGGGGAAGGCTACACCTTC | CASSDIGEGYTF
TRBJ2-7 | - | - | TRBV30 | TGTGCCTGGAGTGTAAGGCAGGACTCCTACGAGCAGTACTTC | CAWSVRQDSYEQYF
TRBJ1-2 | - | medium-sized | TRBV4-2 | TGTGCCAGCAGCCAAGAGGCAGGGACTTTCTATGGCTACACCTTC | CASSQEAGTFYGYTF
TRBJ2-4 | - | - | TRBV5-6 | TGTGCCAGCAGCGCCGGAGAGGAAAACATTCAGTACTTC | CASSAGEENIQYF
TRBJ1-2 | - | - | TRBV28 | TGTGCCAGCAGTCCCTCCGGGGGCGGGGGTGGCTACACCTTC | CASSPSGGGGGYTF
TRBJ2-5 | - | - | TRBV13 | TGTGCCAGCAGCTCACGGGACGTGGGGGCTGAGGGAGAGACCCAGTACTTC | CASSSRDVGAEGETQYF
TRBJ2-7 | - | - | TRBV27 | TGTGCAAGTGGCTTCTACGAGCAGTACTTC | CASGFYEQYF
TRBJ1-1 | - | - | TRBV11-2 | TGTGCCAGCAGCTTAGACAGGGTAGCTTTCTTT | CASSLDRVAFF
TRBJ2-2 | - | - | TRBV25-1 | TGTGCCAGCGCCCCCGCCAGGGAGAACACCGGGGAGCTGTTTTTT | CASAPARENTGELFF
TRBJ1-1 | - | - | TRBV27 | TGTGCCAGCAGTGGGGCCCTCGAAGCTTTCTTT | CASSGALEAFF
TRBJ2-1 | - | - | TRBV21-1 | TGTGCCAGCAGCAAAGAACAGGGTCACAATGAGCAGTTCTTC | CASSKEQGHNEQFF
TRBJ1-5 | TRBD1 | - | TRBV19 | TGTGCCAGTAGTATAGGACAGGGAGGCAATCAGCCCCAGCATTTT | CASSIGQGGNQPQHF
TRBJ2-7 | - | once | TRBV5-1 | TGCGCCAGCAGCCCGGACAGTTCCTACGAGCAGTACTTC | CASSPDSSYEQYF
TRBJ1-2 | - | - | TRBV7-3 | TGTGCCAGCAGCTTATCAACTGGAGATGGCTACACCTTC | CASSLSTGDGYTF
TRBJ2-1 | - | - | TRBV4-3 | TGCGCCAGCAGCCAAGGGGCCGGGGACAATGAGCAGTTCTTC | CASSQGAGDNEQFF
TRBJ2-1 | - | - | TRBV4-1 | TGCGCCAGCAGCCAAGATCGGGGTATTAGCTCCTACAATGAGCAGTTCTTC | CASSQDRGISSYNEQFF
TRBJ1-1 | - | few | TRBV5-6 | TGTGCCAGCAGCTTGGGTAAAGAAGCTTTCTTT | CASSLGKEAFF
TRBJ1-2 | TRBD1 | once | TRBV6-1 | TGTGCCAGCAGTGCCCGGGACAGGTACCTCTATGGCTACACCTTC | CASSARDRYLYGYTF
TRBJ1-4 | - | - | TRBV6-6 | TGTGCCAGCAGTTCGTGGACAGTAAATGAAAAACTGTTTTTT | CASSSWTVNEKLFF
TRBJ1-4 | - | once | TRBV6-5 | TGTGCCAGCAGTTACTCGGTTGGGGGGAGGGGAGAAAAACTGTTTTTT | CASSYSVGGRGEKLFF
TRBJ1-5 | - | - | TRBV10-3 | TGTGCCATCAGTGATCCCAGGGAAGGCGTGAGGCCCCAGCATTTT | CAISDPREGVRPQHF
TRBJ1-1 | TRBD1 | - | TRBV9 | TGTGCCAGCAGCGCACACCGGGACAGCACCATTCAGAGCACTGAAGCTTTCTTT | CASSAHRDSTIQSTEAFF
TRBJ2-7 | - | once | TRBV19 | TGTGCCAGTAGCCCAGGACAGTCCGGCTCCTACGAGCAGTACTTC | CASSPGQSGSYEQYF
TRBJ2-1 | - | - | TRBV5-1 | TGCGCCAGCAGTTTTTCTCTCCCGGCAGGGTTTGAGGATGAGCAGTTCTTC | CASSFSLPAGFEDEQFF
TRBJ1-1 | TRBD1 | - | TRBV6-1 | TGTGCCAGCAGTGGGACAGGGCGTAGAGGTTTCTTT | CASSGTGRRGFF
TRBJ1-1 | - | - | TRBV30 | TGTGCCTGGAGTGGGGCGTCGAGGAACACTGAAGCTTTCTTT | CAWSGASRNTEAFF
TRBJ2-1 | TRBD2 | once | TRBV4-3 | TGCGCCAGCAGCGTCGATGTGGGACTATACAATGAGCAGTTCTTC | CASSVDVGLYNEQFF
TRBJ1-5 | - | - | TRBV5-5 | TGTGCCAGCAGCTTGCAGGATTATAGCAATCAGCCCCAGCATTTT | CASSLQDYSNQPQHF
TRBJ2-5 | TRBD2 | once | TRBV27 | TGTGCCAGCGGGACTAGCGCGGAGACCCAGTACTTC | CASGTSAETQYF
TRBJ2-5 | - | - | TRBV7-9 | TGTGCCAGCAGCTTAGACGGGGAAGAGACCCAGTACTTC | CASSLDGEETQYF
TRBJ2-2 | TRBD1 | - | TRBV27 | TGTGCCAGCAGTCAGGGGGCCGTGACCGGGGAGCTGTTTTTT | CASSQGAVTGELFF
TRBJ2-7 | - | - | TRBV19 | TGTGCCAGTACTAGCGAGTACTACGAGCAGTACTTC | CASTSEYYEQYF
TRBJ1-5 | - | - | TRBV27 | TGTGCCAGCCGTTCAGGTATCAGCAATCAGCCCCAGCATTTT | CASRSGISNQPQHF
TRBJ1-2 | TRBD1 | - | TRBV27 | TGTGCCAGCAGTTTATCGATCCCTCAGGGGGGATATGGCTACACCTTC | CASSLSIPQGGYGYTF